Each of the 11 T cell receptor beta chains below was sequenced from the same sample in a study of blood T cell repertoires in COVID-19. Sequenced by immunoSEQ multiplex PCR; TCRdb stores in-frame clones only, minus some. This table holds more than 150,000 clones, about nine tenths found once. Sequenced sample: peripheral blood. Receptors were obtained from a middle-aged man with acute or convalescent COVID-19.

This chain uses TRBV2 with TRBJ1-4, with 9 bases that match TRBD1. V lost 1 base and J lost 8; bases outside the gene matches: 8. The germline V gene has CDR1 SNHLY and CDR2 FYNNEI. CDR3 length: 16 amino acids. The CDR3 nucleotides are TGTGCCAGCAGTGAAGGGACAGGGGAGAGGTACGAAAAACTGTTTTTT. It encodes CASSEGTGERYEKLFF.

The J gene is TRBJ2-2, the V gene TRBV7-2, with D possibly TRBD1 on 6 matching bases. Trimming pared 0 bases from V and 3 bases from J, leaving 8 bases between. CDR3 length: 15 residues. CDR1 and CDR2 (germline): SGHTA, FQGNSA. CDR3 in amino acids: CASSLAQGHTGELFF. For the CDR3, the DNA is TGTGCCAGCAGCTTAGCACAGGGACACACCGGGGAGCTGTTTTTT.

The chain couples TRBV6-1 to TRBJ2-4; possible D gene TRBD2, 5 bases. Germline CDR1 and CDR2: MNHNS and SASEGT. The CDR3 contains 16 residues. V was clipped by 3 bases and J by 0 bases, with 12 bases between them. The DNA of the CDR3 is TGTGCCAGCAGTGAGGGAGATCTTATAGCCAAAAACATTCAGTACTTC. Encoded protein: CASSEGDLIAKNIQYF.

The chain links TRBV4-1 to TRBJ2-3, with TRBD2 matching over 11 bases. The trim removed 3 bases at V and 5 bases at J, leaving 7 bases unmatched. The CDR3 spans 16 residues. Germline lookup yields CDR1 MGHRA and CDR2 YSYEKL. CDR3 nucleotide sequence: TGCGCCAGCAGCCATGACGGGACTAGCGGAAAAGATACGCAGTATTTT. Translating it yields CASSHDGTSGKDTQYF.

Worth noting for this clone: Mismatch with germline at one junction end may stem from a read error. The genes are TRBV27 and TRBJ2-4; 7 bases align to TRBD2. In germline, CDR1 is MNHEY, CDR2 SMNVEV (reference sequence). The CDR3 sequence is 12 residues long. In DNA form, the CDR3 reads TGTGCCAGCAGTCCTGGAGGCGGGGGTCGGGACTTC. Protein: CASSPGGGGRDF.

The chain employs TRBV27 and TRBJ2-1, with D possibly matching TRBD2 (5 bases). Deletions cut 0 bases from V and 14 bases from J, with 11 bases between. The CDR3 is made up of 12 amino acids. The V gene's germline CDR1 is MNHEY and CDR2 SMNVEV (reference sequence). CDR3 residues: CASSLSPGVEFF. As DNA, the CDR3 is TGTGCCAGCAGTTTATCGCCCGGGGTGGAGTTCTTC.

The chain carries TRBV5-1 and TRBJ2-2; D is unresolved. Germline CDR1 SGHRS, CDR2 YFSETQ. With 0 bases removed from V and 7 bases from J, the gap between germline ends came to 10 bases. The CDR3 covers 14 residues. This CDR3 is CASSLAGSDGELFF. CDR3 bases: TGCGCCAGCAGCTTGGCCGGAAGCGACGGGGAGCTGTTTTTT.

The chain is built from TRBV5-4 and TRBJ2-3; 10 bases line up with TRBD1. Germline CDR1 is SGHNT and CDR2 is YYREEE (reference sequence). J gave up 6 bases and V 2 bases, and 9 bases lay outside the gene matches. There are 16 residues in the CDR3. CDR3: CASSLRDRGSRDTQYF. The CDR3 DNA is TGTGCCAGCAGCTTAAGGGACAGGGGATCCAGGGATACGCAGTATTTT.

The J gene is TRBJ1-5, the V gene TRBV18; D unresolved. Germline V gene data show CDR1 as KGHSH and CDR2 as LQKENI. The CDR3 totals 12 residues. V was clipped by 6 bases and J by 9 bases, with 12 bases between them. CDR3 sequence: CASSQDPGPQHF. The CDR3 bases are TGTGCCAGCTCCCAGGATCCTGGGCCCCAGCATTTT. Full variable domain (outside the CDR3, taken from reference TRBV18 and TRBJ1-5): NAGVMQNPRHLVRRRGQEARLRCSPMKGHSHVYWYRQLPEEGLKFMVYLQKENIIDESGMPKERFSAEFPKEGPSILRIQQVVRGDSAAYFCASSQDPGPQHFGDGTRLSIL.

The J gene is TRBJ2-7, the V gene TRBV4-3; D is perhaps TRBD2 (7 bases). The CDR3 sequence is 14 residues long. V dropped 4 bases and J dropped 2 bases, with 12 bases sitting between them. Germline V gene data show CDR1 as LGHNA and CDR2 as YSLEER. Written as DNA, the CDR3 is TGCGCCAGCAGCCCTACAGGGACTACCTACGAGCAGTACTTC. Protein product: CASSPTGTTYEQYF.

This clone was seen once. J is TRBJ2-1 and V is TRBV5-1, with D possibly being TRBD2 (6 bases). The CDR3 runs 12 residues. Germline CDR1 and CDR2: SGHRS and YFSETQ. V was clipped by 0 bases and J by 9 bases, with 7 bases between them. This chain's CDR3 is CASSLEEGEQFF. The CDR3 nucleotides are TGCGCCAGCAGCTTGGAGGAGGGTGAGCAGTTCTTC.